A single sample is the source of the 26 T cell receptor beta chains below, sequenced in a study of type 1 regulatory T cells. TCRdb analysed the reads with MiXCR anew, one entry per CDR3 protein. The sample contains 80,000 to 100,000 distinct CDR3 sequences, roughly a third of which appear only once. Sequencing used CD4+ T cells, either the whole sample or a sorted fraction (not recorded which). The receptor set was obtained from a human donor in good health.

A remark on this clonotype: Compared with germline, one end of the junction differs, possibly owing to a read error. This chain joins TRBV20-1 and TRBJ2-2; D might be TRBD2 (6 bases). This CDR3 has 17 residues. From germline, CDR1 is DFQATT and CDR2 SNEGSKA (reference sequence). The CDR3 nucleotides read TGCAGTGCACTCCCAAACAGCGGGCGTTTGAACACCGGGGGGCTGTTTTTT. Translating it yields CSALPNSGRLNTGGLFF.

The chain couples TRBV20-1 to TRBJ2-5; D is possibly TRBD2 (6 bases). The CDR3 has 13 amino acids. Germline lookup yields CDR1 DFQATT and CDR2 SNEGSKA (reference sequence). V was shortened by 3 bases and J by 2 bases, with 10 bases between the two germline ends. The CDR3 is CSAREGLQETQYF. The CDR3 DNA sequence: TGCAGTGCTAGGGAGGGTCTACAAGAGACCCAGTACTTC.

The chain combines TRBV7-8 with TRBJ2-1, with 9 positions matching TRBD1. CDR1 SGHVS and CDR2 FQNEAQ come from the germline V gene. The CDR3 runs to 16 residues. After removal of 1 base from V and 8 bases from J, the junction contained 9 bases not matched to a gene. CDR3 nucleotide sequence: TGTGCCAGCAGCTTAGTTTCGGGACAGGGTTTCTATGAGCAGTTCTTC. It codes for CASSLVSGQGFYEQFF.

The chain employs TRBV29-1 and TRBJ1-2; no clear D. The CDR3 length is 11 residues. Trimming shortened V by 2 bases and J by 11 bases, and 12 bases separated the two germline ends. Germline CDR1 SQVTM, CDR2 ANQGSEA. The CDR3 protein is CSVERTALYTF. In DNA, the CDR3 is TGCAGCGTTGAAAGGACGGCCCTTTACACCTTC.

This clonotype was seen a few times. The CDR3 sequence: CSVGDGVNQPQHF. The CDR3 bases are TGCAGCGTCGGGGACGGAGTCAATCAGCCCCAGCATTTT. The chain joins TRBV29-1 to TRBJ1-5; tentative D call: TRBD1 (5 bases). Germline V gives CDR1 SQVTM, CDR2 ANQGSEA. Trimming stripped 6 bases from V and 3 bases from J, with 12 bases between. This CDR3 is 13 amino acids long.

The chain uses TRBV5-1 and TRBJ2-1, with TRBD2 matching over 10 bases. Unmatched junction bases numbered 9, after V lost 3 bases and J lost 0 bases. The CDR3 consists of 18 residues. Per the germline V gene, CDR1 is SGHRS and CDR2 is YFSETQ. CDR3 DNA: TGCGCCAGCAGCTCCGGGACTAGCGCCTTCAGCTCCTACAATGAGCAGTTCTTC. Amino acids: CASSSGTSAFSSYNEQFF.

The chain carries TRBV5-1 and TRBJ2-6; 8 positions agree with TRBD2. The length of the CDR3 is 19 residues. Germline V gives CDR1 SGHRS, CDR2 YFSETQ. The J segment lost 0 bases and the V segment lost 4 bases, leaving 12 bases of the junction unmatched. The CDR3 region is CASSRGGQGASSGANVLTF. CDR3 in DNA: TGCGCCAGCAGCCGGGGGGGGCAAGGTGCGTCCTCTGGGGCCAACGTCCTGACTTTC.

The V and J genes are TRBV3-1 and TRBJ1-1; weak D call: TRBD1 (6 bases). The CDR3 sequence is 14 residues long. Trimming shortened V by 0 bases and J by 6 bases, and 11 bases separated the two germline ends. CDR1 is LGHDT and CDR2 is YNNKEL in the germline V gene (reference sequence). The DNA of the CDR3 is TGTGCCAGCAGCCAAGATCTGGGGGCACCTGAAGCTTTCTTT. This gives the protein CASSQDLGAPEAFF.

A few counts support this clonotype. The J gene is TRBJ2-1, the V gene TRBV20-1; no definite D call. V was shortened by 6 bases and J by 2 bases, with 11 bases between the two germline ends. The CDR3 contains 13 residues. From germline, CDR1 is DFQATT and CDR2 SNEGSKA (reference sequence). The CDR3 coding sequence is TGCAGTGCCTCGGACGGTCCCTACAATGAGCAGTTCTTC. Protein: CSASDGPYNEQFF.

J is TRBJ2-4 and V is TRBV7-2, with TRBD2 matching over 10 bases. Trimming removed 5 bases from V and 0 bases from J; junction bases left unmatched: 7. In germline, CDR1 is SGHTA, CDR2 FQGNSA. This CDR3 is built from 17 residues. The CDR3 bases are TGTGCCAGCAGCGAAAGACGACTAGCGGGAGCCAAAAACATTCAGTACTTC. This translates into CASSERRLAGAKNIQYF.

This clonotype was seen a few times. The CDR3 loop is CASSSTDRGTDTQYF. CDR3 DNA sequence: TGTGCCAGCAGCTCCACCGACAGGGGAACAGATACGCAGTATTTT. The V and J genes are TRBV7-9 and TRBJ2-3; 8 bases match TRBD1. The trim removed 4 bases at V and 3 bases at J, leaving 6 bases unmatched. Germline V gene data show CDR1 as SEHNR and CDR2 as FQNEAQ (reference sequence). The CDR3 sequence is 15 residues long.

In this sample, this clonotype turned up a few times. J is TRBJ2-7 and V is TRBV20-1, with 10 bases fitting TRBD2. Germline CDR1 and CDR2: DFQATT and SNEGSKA (reference sequence). The CDR3 loop spans 13 amino acids. V was clipped by 6 bases and J by 3 bases; unmatched bases: 5. The DNA for the CDR3 is TGCAGTGCCGGACTAGCGGAGATCTACGAGCAGTACTTC. Translating gives CSAGLAEIYEQYF.

The chain carries TRBV5-6 and TRBJ2-2, with 9 bases lining up with TRBD2. This CDR3 is built from 14 residues. Germline values: CDR1 SGHDT, CDR2 YYEEEE. Trimming took 4 bases from V and 5 from J; bases not matched to a gene: 3. This CDR3 is CASSQAGGTGELFF. The CDR3 nucleotides are TGTGCCAGCAGCCAAGCGGGAGGTACCGGGGAGCTGTTTTTT.

DNA of the CDR3: TGCGCCAGCAGCTTGGTTTGGCTAGCGGGAGATACGCAGTATTTT. Translation gives CASSLVWLAGDTQYF. The rearrangement uses TRBV5-1 and TRBJ2-3, with 8 bases fitting TRBD2. V shed 0 bases and J 5 bases; nucleotides not matched to a gene: 5. The V gene's germline CDR1 is SGHRS and CDR2 YFSETQ. The CDR3 runs 15 residues.

This clonotype has ten or more counts. The chain carries TRBV27 and TRBJ2-4, with TRBD1 as a possible D gene (5 bases). The germline gives CDR1 MNHEY, CDR2 SMNVEV (reference sequence). This CDR3 comprises 16 residues. V lost 5 bases to trimming and J lost 3 bases, with 17 bases between them. DNA of the CDR3: TGTGCCAGCAGTCTAACAGGCGTTGAGGACAAAAACATTCAGTACTTC. Protein sequence: CASSLTGVEDKNIQYF.

This clonotype was counted between two and nine times. The chain employs TRBV20-1 and TRBJ2-7; 7 positions match TRBD2. The junction had 8 bases not matched to a gene; V was cut back by 0 bases and J by 6 bases. The CDR3 is 14 amino acids. Germline values: CDR1 DFQATT, CDR2 SNEGSKA (reference sequence). The CDR3 here is CSARDWRESVEQYF. Written as DNA, the CDR3 is TGCAGTGCTAGAGATTGGCGGGAGTCAGTCGAGCAGTACTTC.

This clonotype has a count of ten or more. This chain joins TRBV27 and TRBJ2-7; no clear D. This CDR3 has 14 residues. Germline V CDR1 and CDR2: MNHEY, SMNVEV (reference sequence). V was clipped by 3 bases and J by 7 bases, with 16 bases between them. CDR3 loop: CASSFAVNPAEQYF. For the CDR3, the DNA is TGTGCCAGCAGTTTCGCCGTTAACCCTGCGGAGCAGTACTTC.

This clonotype was observed a few times. The chain recombines TRBV20-1 with TRBJ2-3; D uncertain. Per the germline V gene, CDR1 is DFQATT and CDR2 is SNEGSKA (reference sequence). V lost 0 bases, J lost 4 bases, and 8 bases lay in between. CDR3 length: 13 residues. DNA for the CDR3: TGCAGTGCTAGAGATCAGTCTCCAGATACGCAGTATTTT. Protein product: CSARDQSPDTQYF.

V gene TRBV12-3 or TRBV12-4 combines with J gene TRBJ2-7, with D possibly TRBD1 on 5 matching bases. The CDR3 length is 13 residues. Trimming took 5 bases from V and 2 from J, leaving 10 bases between them. The CDR3 loop is CASSTTETYEQYF. CDR3 coding DNA: TGTGCCAGCAGTACGACAGAGACCTACGAGCAGTACTTC.

Only a few counts were recorded for this clonotype. The chain has TRBV5-1 and TRBJ1-3, with D perhaps matching TRBD1 (5 bases). The length of the CDR3 is 15 residues. V shed 4 bases and J shed 0 bases, with 11 bases lying between them. Per germline, CDR1 SGHRS and CDR2 YFSETQ. CDR3 sequence: CASSAAGSSGNTIYF. The DNA of the CDR3 is TGCGCCAGCAGCGCTGCAGGGTCCTCTGGAAACACCATATATTTT. Supplemented by reference TRBV5-1 and TRBJ1-3, the full variable domain reads KAGVTQTPRYLIKTRGQQVTLSCSPISGHRSVSWYQQTPGQGLQFLFEYFSETQRNKGNFPGRFSGRQFSNSRSEMNVSTLELGDSALYLCASSAAGSSGNTIYFGEGSWLTVV.

This clonotype has only a few counts. The V call is TRBV7-9, the J call TRBJ1-5; 9 positions agree with TRBD1. V lost 4 bases to trimming and J lost 8 bases; unmatched junction nucleotides: 3. The CDR3 length is 13 residues. CDR1 and CDR2 (germline): SEHNR, FQNEAQ (reference sequence). The CDR3 spells CASSWTGVEPQHF. CDR3 nucleotide sequence: TGTGCCAGCAGCTGGACAGGGGTAGAGCCCCAGCATTTT.

In its sample, this clonotype was seen a few times. V gene TRBV5-1 combines with J gene TRBJ2-7, with D perhaps TRBD1 or TRBD2 (5 bases each). The CDR3 contains 12 residues. Germline V gene data show CDR1 as SGHRS and CDR2 as YFSETQ. Trimming took 4 bases from V and 5 from J, leaving 10 bases between them. The CDR3, as DNA: TGCGCCAGCAGCCGGGGCCAGGACGAGCAGTACTTC. Translated: CASSRGQDEQYF. The entire variable domain, with the rest obtained from reference TRBV5-1 and TRBJ2-7, is as follows: KAGVTQTPRYLIKTRGQQVTLSCSPISGHRSVSWYQQTPGQGLQFLFEYFSETQRNKGNFPGRFSGRQFSNSRSEMNVSTLELGDSALYLCASSRGQDEQYFGPGTRLTVT.

The V gene is TRBV6-2 or TRBV6-3, the J gene TRBJ2-3; D gene ambiguous. V lost 7 bases and J 2 bases, leaving 4 bases between the germline ends. Germline CDR1 and CDR2: MNHEY and SVGEGT. The length of the CDR3 is 11 residues. CDR3 bases: TGTGCCAGCACCACCACAGATACGCAGTATTTT. It translates to CASTTTDTQYF.

The chain has TRBV4-1 and TRBJ1-5; D is uncertain. Trimming cost V 1 base and J 5 bases, with 24 bases left between them. The CDR3 runs 19 residues. CDR1 is MGHRA and CDR2 is YSYEKL in the germline V gene. The CDR3 loop is CASSQAPTLGRTDYQPQHF. CDR3 coding DNA: TGCGCCAGCAGCCAAGCTCCCACCCTCGGACGGACGGATTATCAGCCCCAGCATTTT.

This clonotype turned up a few times. The V and J genes are TRBV20-1 and TRBJ1-5; 9 bases fit TRBD1. Germline values: CDR1 DFQATT, CDR2 SNEGSKA (reference sequence). Trimming at V came to 5 bases and at J to 9 bases, leaving 20 bases not matched to a gene. This CDR3 has 17 residues. The DNA of the CDR3 is TGCAGTGCTCAGACCGGGACAGGGCGGACTCGGGGGTGGCCCCAGCATTTT. Translating it yields CSAQTGTGRTRGWPQHF.

This clonotype was seen only a few times. The gene calls are TRBV21-1 and TRBJ2-7; the DNA was not used to check the table's D call, TRBD2. TRBV21-1 is shown as a pseudogene. The CDR3 extends over 15 amino acids. Written as DNA, the CDR3 is TGTGCCAGCAGGGACCTAGCCCACGACTTTCACGAGCAGTACTTC. It codes for CASRDLAHDFHEQYF.